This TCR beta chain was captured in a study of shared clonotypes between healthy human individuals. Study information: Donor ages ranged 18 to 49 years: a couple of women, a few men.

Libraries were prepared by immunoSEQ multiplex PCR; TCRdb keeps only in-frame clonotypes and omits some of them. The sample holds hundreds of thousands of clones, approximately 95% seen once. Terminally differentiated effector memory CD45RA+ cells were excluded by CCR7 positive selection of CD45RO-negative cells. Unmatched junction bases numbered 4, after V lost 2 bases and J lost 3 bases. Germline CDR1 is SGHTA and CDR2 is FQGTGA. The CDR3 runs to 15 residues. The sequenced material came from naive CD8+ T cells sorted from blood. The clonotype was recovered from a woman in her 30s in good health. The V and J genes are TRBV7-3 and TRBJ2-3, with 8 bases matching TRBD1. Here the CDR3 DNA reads TGTGCCAGCAGCTTATCGACAGGGGCGACAGATACGCAGTATTTT. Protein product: CASSLSTGATDTQYF.